Listed below are T cell receptor beta chains from one sample, sequenced in a study of blood T cell repertoires in COVID-19. Profiled with immunoSEQ multiplex PCR; TCRdb holds only in-frame clones, not every one. This sample has approximately 280,000 clones; approximately 81% occur once, and the top ten carry about 2.3%. Sequencing used PBMCs or T cells enriched from blood (not recorded which). Receptors originate from a woman aged 45 to 65 who had recovered from COVID-19. CDR3s include the opening cysteine and the closing phenylalanine or tryptophan. Each record gives: V gene, J gene, D gene, clone size, CDR3 DNA, CDR3 protein. D genes are given only for firm matches. The size field is filled for only some rows; it gives once, few, many or a size class.

V gene: TRBV19; J gene: TRBJ1-2; D gene: -; clone size: -; CDR3 DNA: TGTGCCAGTAGTACGGGACACCCTAACTATGGCTACACCTTC; CDR3 protein: CASSTGHPNYGYTF
V gene: TRBV6-5; J gene: TRBJ1-2; D gene: -; clone size: -; CDR3 DNA: TGTGCCAGCAAAGGGGGGGCCGGAAGCTATGGCTACACCTTC; CDR3 protein: CASKGGAGSYGYTF
V gene: TRBV11-2; J gene: TRBJ2-7; D gene: TRBD2; clone size: -; CDR3 DNA: TGTGCCAGCAGCTTAGTCCGACCAGCTAGCGGGGGTTCCTACGAGCAGTACTTC; CDR3 protein: CASSLVRPASGGSYEQYF
V gene: TRBV5-4; J gene: TRBJ2-3; D gene: -; clone size: -; CDR3 DNA: TGTGCCAGCAGCGACCAGGTGGGGGGAGATACGCAGTATTTT; CDR3 protein: CASSDQVGGDTQYF
V gene: TRBV11-3; J gene: TRBJ2-3; D gene: -; clone size: -; CDR3 DNA: TGTGCCAGCAGCGCGACGGGACACACAGATACGCAGTATTTT; CDR3 protein: CASSATGHTDTQYF
V gene: TRBV7-8; J gene: TRBJ1-4; D gene: -; clone size: -; CDR3 DNA: TGTGCCAGCAGCTTAGCGCTTTCGGGTAATGAAAAACTGTTTTTT; CDR3 protein: CASSLALSGNEKLFF
V gene: TRBV4-1; J gene: TRBJ2-7; D gene: -; clone size: -; CDR3 DNA: TGCGCCAGCAGCACTACAGGGAACTCCTACGAGCAGTACTTC; CDR3 protein: CASSTTGNSYEQYF
V gene: TRBV19; J gene: TRBJ2-4; D gene: TRBD2; clone size: -; CDR3 DNA: TGTGCCAGTAGTGCTCTACTAGCGGGAGGGCCCAAGAACATTCAGTACTTC; CDR3 protein: CASSALLAGGPKNIQYF
V gene: TRBV19; J gene: TRBJ1-4; D gene: -; clone size: few; CDR3 DNA: TGTGCCAGTAGTAGGATGGCCGAGGCGTCTTTTTTAGATGTTCGTGGTGAAAAACTGTTTTTT; CDR3 protein: CASSRMAEASFLDVRGEKLFF
V gene: TRBV18; J gene: TRBJ2-3; D gene: TRBD2; clone size: -; CDR3 DNA: TGTGCCAGCTCACCACCGAACAAGTCCGGACTAGCGGGAGTGAATACGCAGTATTTT; CDR3 protein: CASSPPNKSGLAGVNTQYF